This entry features one T cell receptor (beta chain) sequence. Its antigen is unidentified. The data originate from a study of shared clonotypes between healthy human individuals. Study-wide results and caveats: Sequencing depth was a factor that was expected to affect clonotype sharing among donors.

The authors' processing: Filtering differed for immunoSEQ, which gave only junction sequences without quality scores. Profiling relied on immunoSEQ multiplex PCR, and the TCRdb table lists in-frame clones only, not all of them. That table is the source of V, J and clone size, and D and trimming were worked out from the DNA. Among 2 million to 2.5 million clones, approximately 94% were seen once, and the ten largest hold about 1.1%. The CDR3 extends over 14 amino acids. The V and J ends lost 2 bases and 4 bases respectively, with 10 bases between them. Germline CDR1 is MNHEY and CDR2 is SVGAGI. CD45RO-negative, CCR7-selected cells formed the naive CD8 fraction, which excluded terminally differentiated effector memory CD45RA+ cells.

The TCR sequence derives from a young man in good health. The V gene is TRBV6-5, the J gene TRBJ2-3, with D possibly TRBD2 on 7 matching bases. What was sequenced was naive CD8+ T cells sorted from blood. This CDR3 reads CASSYGGAPDTQYF. The CDR3 region has the DNA TGTGCCAGCAGTTACGGGGGGGCCCCAGATACGCAGTATTTT.